These 7 T cell receptor beta chains share one sample of origin, sequenced in a study of CXCR3-negative and CXCR3-positive naive CD8 T cells. Whole-study findings and limits: CXCR3-positive naive cells carried more hydrophobic TRB CDR3s than CXCR3-negative ones.

TRB cDNA was prepared as libraries by UMI-labeled 5' RACE. TCRdb reprocessed the 5' RACE reads, keeping one entry per CDR3 protein, no DNA. The sample totals over 150,000 distinct CDR3 sequences. The antigens for these receptors are not known. The sequenced sample was naive CXCR3+ CD8+ T cells from blood. The subset: CD45RO-CCR7+CD27+CD95- naive CD8+ T cells expressing CXCR3 (TNR3+). These receptors all stem from a human donor in good health. Some clones in this sample may be carry-over from other donors' samples.

The V and J genes are TRBV7-9 and TRBJ1-2; TCRdb lists TRBD1, though no DNA is available to test this call. This CDR3 spans 14 amino acids. Germline CDR1 is SEHNR and CDR2 is FQNEAQ (reference sequence). The CDR3 spells CASSSRDRDYGYTF. The full variable domain, its missing parts supplied by reference TRBV7-9 and TRBJ1-2, is DTGVSQNPRHKITKRGQNVTFRCDPISEHNRLYWYRQTLGQGPEFLTYFQNEAQLEKSRLLSDRFSAERPKGSFSTLEIQRTEQGDSAMYLCASSSRDRDYGYTFGSGTRLTVV.

The gene calls are TRBV7-8 and TRBJ2-7; TCRdb lists TRBD2, though no DNA is available to test this call. Germline CDR1 reads SGHVS; CDR2 reads FQNEAQ. The CDR3 is made up of 16 amino acids. CDR3 protein: CASSLALAGGPGEQYF.

CDR3 loop: CASSYGGPLHF. The chain links TRBV7-6 to TRBJ1-6; the D call of TRBD1 rests on TCRdb alone, since no DNA is present to check it. CDR3 length: 11 residues. Germline lookup yields CDR1 SGHVS and CDR2 FNYEAQ.

J is TRBJ2-6 and V is TRBV7-7; TCRdb names TRBD2, which stays unverified in the absence of DNA. The CDR3 totals 13 residues. From germline, CDR1 is SSHAT and CDR2 FNYEAQ (reference sequence). CDR3 residues: CAAGVAGANVLTF.

This chain links TRBV29-1 with TRBJ2-1; TCRdb's D call, TRBD2, is unchecked because there is no DNA. CDR1 and CDR2 from the germline V gene are SQVTM and ANQGSEA. This CDR3 region has 13 residues. CDR3 loop: CSVDTGRANEQFF.

This chain links TRBV7-9 with TRBJ2-2. In germline, CDR1 is SEHNR, CDR2 FQNEAQ (reference sequence). This CDR3 comprises 16 residues. CDR3 amino acids: CASSPTSGSNTGELFF.

This chain uses TRBV7-2 with TRBJ1-2; the D call of TRBD1 rests on TCRdb alone, since no DNA is present to check it. Germline V CDR1 and CDR2: SGHTA, FQGNSA. There are 14 residues in the CDR3. CDR3 sequence reads: CASSSHRVLDGYTF.